These T cell receptor beta chains were read from a single sample in a study of cytomegalovirus exposure and HLA in healthy donors. Assay used: immunoSEQ multiplex PCR; TCRdb lists only in-frame clones, some missing. The sample carries 50,000 or so clones, around 90% recorded once. Sequencing input: PBMCs. Receptors were obtained from a woman in her twenties or thirties in good health and CMV-seronegative. Each CDR3 is given with its conserved first and last residue. The D gene is left open where the match is weak. Clone size is given for some rows only: seen once, a few or many times, or a class if the clone is expanded.

CDR3,DNA,J,size,V,D
CASSLGQGDQPQHF,TGCGCCAGCAGCTTGGGACAGGGTGATCAGCCCCAGCATTTT,TRBJ1-5,-,TRBV5-1,TRBD1
CATIGGASKAFF,TGTGCCACTATAGGGGGGGCGAGCAAAGCTTTCTTT,TRBJ1-1,-,TRBV27,-
CASTGYSNQPQHF,TGTGCCAGTACGGGATATAGCAATCAGCCCCAGCATTTT,TRBJ1-5,few,TRBV19,-
CASSLSLAGVGEQFF,TGTGCCAGCAGTTTATCACTAGCGGGAGTCGGTGAGCAGTTCTTC,TRBJ2-1,-,TRBV28,TRBD2
CASSETQGQYGYTF,TGTGCCAGCAGTGAAACGCAGGGTCAGTATGGCTACACCTTC,TRBJ1-2,once,TRBV28,-
CASSPGQPHNEQFF,TGTGCCAGCAGCCCCGGACAGCCCCACAATGAGCAGTTCTTC,TRBJ2-1,-,TRBV7-9,-
CASQNPGGLGEQYF,TGTGCCAGCCAAAATCCAGGGGGCTTGGGCGAGCAGTACTTC,TRBJ2-7,-,TRBV5-6,TRBD1
CASSLWDRPFSDYTF,TGTGCCAGCAGCCTCTGGGACAGGCCCTTTTCCGACTACACCTTC,TRBJ1-2,-,TRBV5-4,TRBD1
CASRTGTYNEQFF,TGTGCCAGCAGGACCGGGACCTACAATGAGCAGTTCTTC,TRBJ2-1,-,TRBV6-1,-
CASSPSSGIYNEQFF,TGTGCCAGCAGCCCGTCTAGCGGCATCTACAATGAGCAGTTCTTC,TRBJ2-1,once,TRBV7-3,TRBD2
CASSPPYGVTGDNEQFF,TGTGCCAGCTCACCCCCGTACGGGGTTACTGGGGACAATGAGCAGTTCTTC,TRBJ2-1,-,TRBV18,-
CASSPGTSGPYNEQFF,TGTGCCAGCAGCCCAGGGACTAGCGGGCCCTACAATGAGCAGTTCTTC,TRBJ2-1,-,TRBV11-3,TRBD2
CASSLPAGVSGEQYF,TGTGCCAGCAGCTTACCAGCGGGAGTATCCGGGGAGCAGTACTTC,TRBJ2-7,-,TRBV11-2,TRBD2
CSALVGTEGAYTF,TGCAGCGCTCTGGTGGGGACAGAGGGTGCCTACACCTTC,TRBJ1-2,-,TRBV29-1,TRBD1
CASSLTSGSSTDTQYF,TGTGCCAGCAGCTTAACTAGCGGGAGTAGCACAGATACGCAGTATTTT,TRBJ2-3,-,TRBV7-2,TRBD2
CASSPTSGQETQYF,TGTGCCAGCTCACCTACTAGCGGACAAGAGACCCAGTACTTC,TRBJ2-5,-,TRBV18,TRBD2
CASSWTSGRFSEQFF,TGTGCCAGCAGCTGGACTAGCGGGAGGTTTAGTGAGCAGTTCTTC,TRBJ2-1,-,TRBV7-2,TRBD2
CASSIETSGLGSYNEQFF,TGTGCCAGCAGTATCGAGACTAGCGGGCTTGGCTCCTACAATGAGCAGTTCTTC,TRBJ2-1,-,TRBV6-4,TRBD2
CASSLVLLNTGELFF,TGTGCCAGCAGCTTAGTTCTTCTGAACACCGGGGAGCTGTTTTTT,TRBJ2-2,-,TRBV7-2,-
CASSGPRGRFF,TGTGCCAGCAGTGGACCGAGAGGGCGGTTCTTC,TRBJ2-1,-,TRBV25-1,-
CAWRTGIGDTEAFF,TGTGCCTGGAGGACAGGTATCGGAGACACTGAAGCTTTCTTT,TRBJ1-1,-,TRBV30,-
CAISPGGAAEAFF,TGTGCCATCAGTCCAGGGGGCGCGGCTGAAGCTTTCTTT,TRBJ1-1,-,TRBV10-3,TRBD1
CASSPGGAEAFF,TGTGCCAGCAGCCCAGGGGGTGCTGAAGCTTTCTTT,TRBJ1-1,-,TRBV7-6,TRBD1
CASILSVGSYNEQFF,TGTGCCAGCATTCTCAGTGTCGGGTCCTACAATGAGCAGTTCTTC,TRBJ2-1,-,TRBV7-6,-
CATSRYGDGYTF,TGTGCCACCAGCAGATACGGGGATGGCTACACCTTC,TRBJ1-2,-,TRBV15,-
CAWGTGVQETQYF,TGTGCCTGGGGCACAGGGGTTCAAGAGACCCAGTACTTC,TRBJ2-5,-,TRBV30,TRBD1
CAIRTGLLYNPTDTQYF,TGTGCCATACGGACAGGACTTCTTTACAACCCCACAGATACGCAGTATTTT,TRBJ2-3,-,TRBV10-3,TRBD1
CASSPGRESTDTQYF,TGTGCCAGCAGTCCCGGACGGGAAAGCACAGATACGCAGTATTTT,TRBJ2-3,-,TRBV27,-
CSGGRTGDTGELFF,TGCAGCGGGGGTCGGACAGGGGACACCGGGGAGCTGTTTTTT,TRBJ2-2,-,TRBV29-1,TRBD1
CASSYGTKETQYF,TGTGCCAGCAGTTACGGGACAAAAGAGACCCAGTACTTC,TRBJ2-5,-,TRBV6-5,-
CASSSSSPGETQYF,TGCGCCAGCAGCAGCTCGAGCCCCGGGGAGACCCAGTACTTC,TRBJ2-5,few,TRBV5-1,-
CASSFDRYEQYF,TGTGCCAGCAGTTTCGACAGATACGAGCAGTACTTC,TRBJ2-7,-,TRBV6-5,-
CASSLAPPQGGNQPQHF,TGTGCCAGCAGCTTAGCCCCACCACAGGGGGGAAATCAGCCCCAGCATTTT,TRBJ1-5,-,TRBV7-2,TRBD1
CASSLRQGGADEQFF,TGTGCCAGCAGTTTGAGGCAGGGAGGCGCCGATGAGCAGTTCTTC,TRBJ2-1,-,TRBV28,-
CASSDITRNNEQFF,TGTGCCAGCAGTGATATTACGAGGAACAATGAGCAGTTCTTC,TRBJ2-1,-,TRBV2,-
CASSQMDSSNQPQHF,TGCGCCAGCAGCCAAATGGACAGTAGCAATCAGCCCCAGCATTTT,TRBJ1-5,-,TRBV4-1,-
CASSLPTGGNTGELFF,TGTGCCAGCAGCTTACCTACAGGGGGGAACACCGGGGAGCTGTTTTTT,TRBJ2-2,-,TRBV7-9,TRBD1
CASSLALTGKETQYF,TGTGCCAGCAGCTTAGCTCTGACAGGGAAAGAGACCCAGTACTTC,TRBJ2-5,-,TRBV11-2,TRBD1
CASSVTAPGYYEQYF,TGTGCCAGTAGCGTTACGGCGCCGGGATATTACGAGCAGTACTTC,TRBJ2-7,-,TRBV19,-
CASSQVRQVYRTIYF,TGCGCCAGCAGCCAAGTTCGGCAGGTGTATCGCACCATATATTTT,TRBJ1-3,-,TRBV4-1,-
CASSSRDRDKLFF,TGTGCCAGCAGCAGCCGGGACAGGGACAAACTGTTTTTT,TRBJ1-4,-,TRBV21-1,-